This TCR beta chain comes out of a study of regulatory T cells in long-lasting Graves disease. Findings and limits, study-wide: When disease was persistent, TRBV28, TRBJ1-2 and TRBJ2-5 were the favored segments.

The CDR3 spans 14 residues. Losses at the gene ends were 7 bases for V and 2 bases for J; bases not matched to a gene: 6. Germline-derived CDR1 and CDR2 are MGHDK and SYGVNS. Arm-PCR of CDR3 regions and iRepertoire HTBI primers were used to build TCR beta libraries. Each CDR3 protein gets one entry after TCRdb re-called the multiplex PCR reads with MiXCR. The data hold 550,000 to 650,000 distinct CDR3 sequences, with about 16% observed a single time. This clonotype came up a few times. The antigen is undetermined. Time point in this sample: newly diagnosed GD, antithyroid drugs for less than 3 months. PBMCs were the source of the RNA used for TCR sequencing. The sample also formed part of further work on T cells in Graves' hyperthyroidism and ophthalmopathy.

The chain carries TRBV25-1 and TRBJ1-1; TRBD1 matches at 8 bases. This clonotype was obtained from a man younger than 35 with Graves disease. The sequenced sample was peripheral blood mononuclear cells (PBMCs), obtained at new diagnosis, from a patient treated with antithyroid drugs. The CDR3: CASIPDRGNTEAFF. CDR3 DNA sequence: TGTGCCAGCATTCCCGACAGGGGCAACACTGAAGCTTTCTTT.